This passage covers 9 T cell receptor beta chains from one sample sequenced in a study of blood T cell repertoires in COVID-19. TCRdb's copy holds only in-frame clones and misses some; the assay was immunoSEQ multiplex PCR. This table holds about 230,000 clones, roughly 90% found once. Source material: PBMCs or T cells enriched from blood (not recorded which). The receptors stem from a woman between 45 and 60 years old in a cohort exposed to, infected with or recovered from COVID-19 (not recorded which).

The chain combines TRBV28 with TRBJ1-5; 7 nucleotides match TRBD1. From germline, CDR1 is MDHEN and CDR2 SYDVKM. The junction had 10 bases not matched to a gene; V was cut back by 6 bases and J by 5 bases. The CDR3 loop spans 15 amino acids. This CDR3 reads CASRTYTGVDQPQHF. The CDR3 DNA reads as TGTGCCAGCAGGACTTATACAGGGGTCGATCAGCCCCAGCATTTT.

The chain has TRBV19 and TRBJ1-2; tentatively, D is TRBD1 (6 bases). Deletions cut 7 bases from V and 4 bases from J, with 13 bases between. The germline gives CDR1 LNHDA, CDR2 SQIVND (reference sequence). The CDR3 totals 13 residues. The CDR3 protein is CASNSAGVYGYTF. In DNA, the CDR3 is TGTGCCAGTAATTCAGCAGGGGTCTATGGCTACACCTTC.

The V call is TRBV6-5, the J call TRBJ1-6; maybe TRBD1 (6 bases). This CDR3 is built from 15 residues. CDR1 and CDR2 (germline): MNHEY, SVGAGI. Between the trimmed V and J ends, which lost 6 bases and 7 bases, there was a span of 16 bases. DNA for the CDR3: TGTGCCAGCAGAGCAGGGGTAAACGGGAATTCACCCCTCCACTTT. As protein: CASRAGVNGNSPLHF.

This clone has a handful of counts. This chain links TRBV9 with TRBJ2-1; weak D call: TRBD1 (7 bases). V lost 0 bases and J 9 bases, leaving 16 bases between the germline ends. This CDR3 comprises 15 residues. Germline values: CDR1 SGDLS, CDR2 YYNGEE. CDR3 amino acids: CASSVGRGVYSEQFF. CDR3 in DNA: TGTGCCAGCAGCGTAGGCAGGGGGGTGTATAGTGAGCAGTTCTTC.

The gene calls are TRBV20-1 and TRBJ2-3; 11 bases fit TRBD2. V lost 3 bases and J lost 2; bases outside the gene matches: 1. This CDR3 contains 14 residues. Germline V gene data show CDR1 as DFQATT and CDR2 as SNEGSKA (reference sequence). For the CDR3, the DNA is TGCAGTGCTAGTAGCGGGGGGGCCACAGATACGCAGTATTTT. It yields the protein CSASSGGATDTQYF.

Comment on this clone: This sample includes further DNA sequences coding for the same CDR3. This chain joins TRBV3-1 (or the pseudogene TRBV3-2) and TRBJ1-2; a weak D match, TRBD1 (6 bases). CDR3 length: 13 amino acids. Deletions cut 5 bases from V and 2 bases from J, with 9 bases between. The germline gives CDR1 LGHDT, CDR2 YNNKEL (reference sequence). CDR3 loop: CASSRTENYGYTF. The CDR3 DNA reads as TGTGCCAGCAGCAGGACAGAGAACTATGGCTACACCTTC.

The chain links TRBV2 to TRBJ2-3, with TRBD1 as a possible D gene (6 bases). From germline, CDR1 is SNHLY and CDR2 FYNNEI. V gave up 7 bases and J gave up 0 bases, with 17 bases separating them. The CDR3 totals 16 residues. The CDR3 loop is CASTDRSFSSTDTQYF. For the CDR3, the DNA is TGTGCCAGCACCGACAGGTCATTTTCTAGCACAGATACGCAGTATTTT.

V usage is TRBV15 and J usage is TRBJ1-3, with TRBD1 as a possible D gene (5 bases). V shed 9 bases and J shed 7 bases, with 16 bases lying between them. Germline CDR1 LNHNV, CDR2 YYDKDF (reference sequence). The CDR3 runs 13 residues. In nucleotides, the CDR3 is TGTGCCACTACCGGACAAATCGGGAACACCATATATTTT. It codes for CATTGQIGNTIYF.

The chain couples TRBV27 to TRBJ1-3, with D possibly being TRBD1 (6 bases). CDR3 length: 15 residues. The V and J ends lost 4 bases and 2 bases respectively, with 12 bases between them. The germline gives CDR1 MNHEY, CDR2 SMNVEV (reference sequence). In DNA form, the CDR3 reads TGTGCCAGCAGTTCCCAGGGGTTACCTGGAAACACCATATATTTT. This translates into CASSSQGLPGNTIYF.